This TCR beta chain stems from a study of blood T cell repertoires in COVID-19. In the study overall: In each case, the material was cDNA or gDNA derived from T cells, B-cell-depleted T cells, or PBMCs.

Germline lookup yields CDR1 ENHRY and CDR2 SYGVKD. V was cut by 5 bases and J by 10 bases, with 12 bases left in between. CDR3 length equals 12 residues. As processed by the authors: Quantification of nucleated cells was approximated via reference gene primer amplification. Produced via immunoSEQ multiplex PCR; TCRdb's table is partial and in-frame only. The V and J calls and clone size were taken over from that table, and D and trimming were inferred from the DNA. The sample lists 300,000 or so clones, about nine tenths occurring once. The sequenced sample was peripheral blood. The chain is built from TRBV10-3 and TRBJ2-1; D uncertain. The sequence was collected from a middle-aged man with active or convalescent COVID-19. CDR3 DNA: TGTGCCATCAGTAACGACGTGGAGGAGCAGTTCTTC. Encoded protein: CAISNDVEEQFF.